Sequencing of this TCR beta chain was carried out in a study of cytomegalovirus exposure and HLA in healthy donors. The study's findings and limits: Researchers reported in a later analysis that common viral pathogens appeared linked to several top clusters.

The PCR was carried out with 60 Vbeta primers and 13 Jbeta primers. The method was immunoSEQ multiplex PCR; TCRdb's version includes in-frame clones alone and lacks a portion of them. Of approximately 120,000 clones in the sample, approximately 78% were seen once. Comment on this clone: Its antigen remains unknown.

The germline V and J ends were trimmed by 5 bases and 6 bases, with 18 bases remaining between them. The V gene's germline CDR1 is SGHNT and CDR2 YYREEE (reference sequence). This CDR3 has 16 residues. The receptor was derived from a middle-aged woman in good health and CMV-seronegative. The chain combines TRBV5-4 with TRBJ1-6; D is perhaps TRBD1 (5 bases). The specimen sequenced was PBMCs. The CDR3 sequence is CASRDTIGAANSPLHF. The CDR3 DNA sequence: TGTGCCAGCAGGGACACTATTGGGGCAGCTAATTCACCCCTCCACTTT.